Listed here are 9 T cell receptor beta chains from one sample, sequenced in a study of blood T cell repertoires in COVID-19. Generated by immunoSEQ multiplex PCR, the TCRdb table keeps only in-frame clones and is missing some. Of about 69,000 clones listed, around 86% were seen once; the top ten hold roughly 2.9%. Sequences were obtained from peripheral blood. All receptors derive from a man aged 80 or over with acute or convalescent COVID-19.

This CDR3 is CASSYGSLNTEAFF. DNA of the CDR3: TGTGCCAGCAGTTACGGCAGTCTGAACACTGAAGCTTTCTTT. J is TRBJ1-1 and V is TRBV6-5; the D is unclear. CDR3 length: 14 amino acids. Germline lookup yields CDR1 MNHEY and CDR2 SVGAGI. V lost 2 bases, J lost 0 bases, and 7 bases lay in between.

This clone occurred a few times. J is TRBJ1-1 and V is TRBV6-6, with a possible D match to TRBD1 (5 bases). Trimming stripped 6 bases from V and 3 bases from J, with 14 bases between. The germline V gene has CDR1 MNHNY and CDR2 SVGAGI (reference sequence). The CDR3 length is 14 residues. In nucleotides, the CDR3 is TGTGCCAGCAGCTTTCAGGGTATGGACACTGAAGCTTTCTTT. It specifies CASSFQGMDTEAFF.

The chain carries TRBV5-5 and TRBJ2-5; 7 nucleotides align to TRBD2. Per germline, CDR1 SGHKS and CDR2 YYEKEE (reference sequence). With 2 bases clipped from V and 1 base from J, the junction kept 11 bases outside the gene matches. This CDR3 comprises 17 residues. The CDR3 protein is CASSFGAAGASQETQYF. The CDR3 DNA is TGTGCCAGCAGCTTCGGGGCTGCGGGAGCTAGCCAAGAGACCCAGTACTTC.

The CDR3 DNA is TGTGCCAGCAGTCATTCGTCAGGAAATGAGCAGTTCTTC. The encoded protein is CASSHSSGNEQFF. This rearrangement joins TRBV11-2 to TRBJ2-1; D is unresolved. The CDR3 is 13 amino acids. Trimming left V 6 bases short and J 7 bases short, with 13 bases between. Germline V CDR1 and CDR2: SGHAT, FQNNGV.

This clone was counted between two and nine times. The V and J genes are TRBV4-1 and TRBJ1-5, with a tentative D call TRBD1 (6 bases). V lost 4 bases and J 3 bases, leaving 10 bases between the germline ends. CDR1 and CDR2 from the germline V gene are MGHRA and YSYEKL. The CDR3 runs to 14 residues. Here the CDR3 reads CASSPGQNNQPQHF. The CDR3 coding sequence is TGCGCCAGCAGCCCCGGACAGAACAATCAGCCCCAGCATTTT.

The chain links TRBV15 to TRBJ2-3; 9 bases fit TRBD2. The germline CDR1 and CDR2 sequences are LNHNV and YYDKDF (reference sequence). The CDR3 length is 17 residues. J lost 4 bases, V lost 1 base, and 9 bases had no gene match. The CDR3 DNA sequence: TGTGCCACCAGCAGAGCCCGTCTAGCGGGACGGGCAGATACGCAGTATTTT. The encoded protein is CATSRARLAGRADTQYF.

The chain employs TRBV2 and TRBJ2-1; 10 positions match TRBD2. CDR1 SNHLY and CDR2 FYNNEI come from the germline V gene. There are 15 residues in the CDR3. Losses at the gene ends were 2 bases for V and 4 bases for J; bases not matched to a gene: 2. CDR3 protein: CASSEIAGGYNEQFF. As DNA, the CDR3 is TGTGCCAGCAGTGAAATAGCGGGAGGTTACAATGAGCAGTTCTTC.

The rearrangement uses TRBV2 and TRBJ1-5; weak D call: TRBD1 (6 bases). This CDR3 has 14 amino acids. Per germline, CDR1 SNHLY and CDR2 FYNNEI. Trimming took 3 bases from V and 6 from J, leaving 12 bases between them. In DNA form, the CDR3 reads TGTGCCAGCAGTGACACAGGGTTCCGTCAGCCCCAGCATTTT. Amino acids: CASSDTGFRQPQHF. Full variable domain (missing parts from reference TRBV2 and TRBJ1-5): EPEVTQTPSHQVTQMGQEVILRCVPISNHLYFYWYRQILGQKVEFLVSFYNNEISEKSEIFDDQFSVERPDGSNFTLKIRSTKLEDSAMYFCASSDTGFRQPQHFGDGTRLSIL.

The chain is built from TRBV5-1 and TRBJ2-1, with TRBD2 matching 11 bases. From germline, CDR1 is SGHRS and CDR2 YFSETQ. CDR3 length equals 16 residues. J gave up 8 bases and V 4 bases, and 11 bases lay outside the gene matches. Written as DNA, the CDR3 is TGCGCCAGCAGCCCTCCGGTAGCGGGAGGGCCCTATGAGCAGTTCTTC. Residues: CASSPPVAGGPYEQFF.